This record looks at one T cell receptor (beta chain) sequence and its context. The antigen this receptor binds is unknown. One base away there is no much larger clone; base qualities are not given. Enrolling through a virtual design, the prospective study's participants ranged in age from roughly 18 to 95 years and lived across 24 United States geographic areas. In the prospective study, participants were assigned to cohorts based on the clinical history participants reported in a screening survey and a study questionnaire. Exposed participants were defined as having been in contact with someone with a PCR-confirmed or clinician-diagnosed COVID-19 case within 2 weeks of study entry. In the prospective study, whole blood, serum and a nasopharyngeal or oropharyngeal swab were collected from each participant by mobile phlebotomists. Over a 2-month period, participants in the prospective study had the option of providing additional blood draws and questionnaires. Before DNA extraction, prospective study blood samples were shipped either frozen or at room temperature.

V loses 0 bases, J loses 4 bases, and the germline ends lie 12 bases apart. From the cysteine through the phenylalanine, the CDR3 covers 15 amino acids. Kept here is only the CDR3 DNA, which spans 45 bases and is read in frame from base 1. CDR1 and CDR2, per the germline V gene, are LGHNA and YNFKEQ. TCRbeta CDR3 regions were amplified from genomic DNA using the immunoSEQ Assay, a bias-controlled multiplex PCR. In the authors' own workflow: Within the assay, amplification of reference gene primers was used to estimate how many nucleated cells each sample contained. To quantify the absolute abundance of each unique TCRbeta CDR3 rearrangement, sequence reads were collapsed and filtered. For each sample, productive Simpson clonality was calculated by taking the square root of Simpson's diversity index across productive rearrangements. The table comes from immuneACCESS by way of TCRdb, which keeps in-frame sequences with V and J called. Part of the clones is missing from these tables; in studies checked, under half for an unresolved V gene and the rest for unknown reasons. V, J and clone size were drawn from that table, and D and trimming were deduced from the DNA. The sample contains under 300,000 clones, 80% to 90% of them found a single time. Of the sample, 2.5% to 3.5% is held by the ten largest clones.

The sample originates from a study of blood T cell repertoires in COVID-19 (dated by TCRdb to 2020 to 2021). A note on the overall study: Collaborator samples came from the United States, Italy and Spain and covered acute and convalescent phases of COVID-19. The material from the prospective study consisted of cDNA or gDNA derived from T cells, B-cell-depleted T cells, or PBMCs. Subjects who had been exposed to COVID-19, were actively infected with it, or had recovered from it provided the deeply sampled blood TCRbeta repertoires that made up the dataset. The repertoires were made available in a free public database intended to serve as a resource for research on the immune response to SARS-CoV-2. The samples were drawn from two sources: the first 160 participants of the ongoing ImmuneRACE study, and 1,200 or so subjects contributed by 6 global collaborators. A de-identified subject ID, COVID-19 status, age in years and sex were almost always included in the sample metadata. HLA class I and class II types, where available, came from metadata supplied by the sample provider rather than from assay-based typing. What the work shows at the level of the full study, not this receptor alone: The amount of clinical and demographic metadata varied by source and participant and was provided uncurated.

The receptor was isolated from a woman aged 40 to 50 who had been exposed to COVID-19. The sequence is built from TRBV4-2 and TRBJ2-5; TRBD1 might be the D gene, on 5 matching bases. What was sequenced was PBMCs or T cells enriched from blood (not recorded which). The CDR3: CASSQDNRDRETQYF. DNA sequence: TGTGCCAGCAGCCAAGACAATAGAGACAGAGAGACCCAGTACTTC.